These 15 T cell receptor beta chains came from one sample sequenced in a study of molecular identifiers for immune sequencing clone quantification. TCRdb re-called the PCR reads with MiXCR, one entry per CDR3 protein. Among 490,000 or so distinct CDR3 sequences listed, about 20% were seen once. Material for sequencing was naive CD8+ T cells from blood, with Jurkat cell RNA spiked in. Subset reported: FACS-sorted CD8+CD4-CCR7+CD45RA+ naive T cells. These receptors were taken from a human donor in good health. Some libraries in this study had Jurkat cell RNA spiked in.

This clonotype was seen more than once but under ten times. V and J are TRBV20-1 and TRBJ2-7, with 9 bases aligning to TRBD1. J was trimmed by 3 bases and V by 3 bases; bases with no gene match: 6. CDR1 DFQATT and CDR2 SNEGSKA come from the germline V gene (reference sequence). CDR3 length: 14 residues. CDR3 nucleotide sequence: TGCAGTGCTAGTATCGGACAGGGGTTCTACGAGCAGTACTTC. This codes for CSASIGQGFYEQYF.

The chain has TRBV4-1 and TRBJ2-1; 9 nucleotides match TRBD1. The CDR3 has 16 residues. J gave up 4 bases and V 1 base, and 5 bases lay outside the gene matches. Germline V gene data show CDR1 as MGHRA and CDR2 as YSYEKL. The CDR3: CASSQGDRASYNEQFF. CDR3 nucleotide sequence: TGCGCCAGCAGCCAAGGGGACAGGGCATCTTACAATGAGCAGTTCTTC.

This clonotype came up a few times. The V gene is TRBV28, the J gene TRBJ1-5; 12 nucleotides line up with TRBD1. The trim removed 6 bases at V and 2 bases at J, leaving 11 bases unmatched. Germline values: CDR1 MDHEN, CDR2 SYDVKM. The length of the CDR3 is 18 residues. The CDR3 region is CASRTGQGARIGNQPQHF. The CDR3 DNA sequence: TGTGCCAGCAGAACGGGACAGGGGGCGCGGATTGGCAATCAGCCCCAGCATTTT.

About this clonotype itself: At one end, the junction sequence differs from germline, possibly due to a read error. CDR3: CASGQEAGTLQETQYF. The CDR3 DNA follows: TGCGCCAGCGGCCAGGAAGCGGGGACTCTACAAGAGACCCAGTACTTC. The chain uses TRBV4-3 and TRBJ2-5; 7 bases agree with TRBD2. Germline CDR1 LGHNA, CDR2 YSLEER. This CDR3 spans 16 amino acids.

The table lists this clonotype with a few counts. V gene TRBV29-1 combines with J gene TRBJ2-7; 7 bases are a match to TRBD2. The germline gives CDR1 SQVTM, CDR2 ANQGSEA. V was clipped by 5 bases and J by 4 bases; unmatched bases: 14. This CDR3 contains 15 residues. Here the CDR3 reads CSVREETSWIYEQYF. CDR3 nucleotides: TGCAGCGTTCGGGAAGAGACTAGCTGGATATACGAGCAGTACTTC.

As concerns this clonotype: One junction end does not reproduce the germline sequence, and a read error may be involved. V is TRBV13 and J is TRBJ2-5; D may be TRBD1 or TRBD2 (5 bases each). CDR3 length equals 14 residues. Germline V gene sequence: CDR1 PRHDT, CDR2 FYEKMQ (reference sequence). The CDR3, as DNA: TGTGCCAGCAGCTCCGGGGACGGGAAAGAGACCCAGCACTTC. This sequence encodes CASSSGDGKETQHF.

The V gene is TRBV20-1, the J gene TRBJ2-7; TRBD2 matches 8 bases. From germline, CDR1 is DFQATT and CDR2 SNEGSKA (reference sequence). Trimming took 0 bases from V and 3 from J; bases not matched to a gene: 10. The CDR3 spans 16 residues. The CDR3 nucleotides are TGCAGTGCTAGAGATCATAGGCGGGGGGTGTTCTACGAGCAGTACTTC. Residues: CSARDHRRGVFYEQYF.

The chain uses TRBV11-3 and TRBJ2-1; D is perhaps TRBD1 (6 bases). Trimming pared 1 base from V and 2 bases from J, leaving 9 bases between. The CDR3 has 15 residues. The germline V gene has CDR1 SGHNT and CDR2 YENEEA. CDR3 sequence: CASSLGQETYNEQFF. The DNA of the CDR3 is TGTGCCAGCAGCTTAGGACAGGAGACCTACAATGAGCAGTTCTTC. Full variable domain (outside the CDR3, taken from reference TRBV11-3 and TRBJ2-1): EAGVVQSPRYKIIEKKQPVAFWCNPISGHNTLYWYLQNLGQGPELLIRYENEEAVDDSQLPKDRFSAERLKGVDSTLKIQPAELGDSAVYLCASSLGQETYNEQFFGPGTRLTVL.

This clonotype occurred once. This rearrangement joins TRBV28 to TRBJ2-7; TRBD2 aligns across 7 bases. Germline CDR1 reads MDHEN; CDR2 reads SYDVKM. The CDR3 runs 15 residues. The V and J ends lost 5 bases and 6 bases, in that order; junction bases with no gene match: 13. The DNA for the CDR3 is TGTGCCAGCAGTGCACCCCTCGGGACTAAGGTCGAGCAGTACTTC. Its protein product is CASSAPLGTKVEQYF.

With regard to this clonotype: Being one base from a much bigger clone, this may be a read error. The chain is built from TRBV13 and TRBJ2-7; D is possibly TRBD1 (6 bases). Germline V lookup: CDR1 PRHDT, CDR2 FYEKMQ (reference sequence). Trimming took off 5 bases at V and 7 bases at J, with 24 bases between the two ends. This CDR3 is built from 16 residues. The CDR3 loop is CASSPHLGDTRREQYF. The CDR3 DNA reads TGTGCCAGCAGCCCCCACCTAGGGGACACTCGTAGGGAGCAGTACTTC.

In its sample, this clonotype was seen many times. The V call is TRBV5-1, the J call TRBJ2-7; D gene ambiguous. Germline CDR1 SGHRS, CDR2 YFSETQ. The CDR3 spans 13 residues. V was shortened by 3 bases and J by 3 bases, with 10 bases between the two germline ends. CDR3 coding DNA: TGCGCCAGCAGCTCCTTTCCGGGCTACGAGCAGTACTTC. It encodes CASSSFPGYEQYF.

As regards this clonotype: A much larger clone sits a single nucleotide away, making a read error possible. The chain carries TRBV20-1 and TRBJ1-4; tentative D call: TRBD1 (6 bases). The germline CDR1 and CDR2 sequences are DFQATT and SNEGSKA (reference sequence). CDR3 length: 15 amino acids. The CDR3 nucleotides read TGCAGTGCTAAAACCTGGACAGAACCTAATGAAAAACTGTCTTTT. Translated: CSAKTWTEPNEKLSF.

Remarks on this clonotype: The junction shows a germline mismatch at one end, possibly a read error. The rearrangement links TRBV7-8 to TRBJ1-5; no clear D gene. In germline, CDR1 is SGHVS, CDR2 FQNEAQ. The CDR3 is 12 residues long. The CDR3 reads CASSQNNRPQHF. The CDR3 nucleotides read TGTGCCAGCAGCCAAAACAATCGGCCCCAGCATTTT.

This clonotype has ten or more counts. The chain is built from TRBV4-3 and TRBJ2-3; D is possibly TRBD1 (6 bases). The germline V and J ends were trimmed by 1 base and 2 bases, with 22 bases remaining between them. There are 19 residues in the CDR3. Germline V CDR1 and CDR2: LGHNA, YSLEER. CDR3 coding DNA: TGCGCCAGCAGCCAAGTAAAGGGGGTAGCCGGGCCCTCCACAGATACGCAGTATTTT. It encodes CASSQVKGVAGPSTDTQYF.

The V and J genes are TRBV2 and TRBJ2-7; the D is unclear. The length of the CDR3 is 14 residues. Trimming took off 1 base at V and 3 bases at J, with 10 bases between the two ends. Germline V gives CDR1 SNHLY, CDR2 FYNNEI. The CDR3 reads CASSEVNSVYEQYF. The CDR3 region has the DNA TGTGCCAGCAGTGAAGTCAACAGTGTCTACGAGCAGTACTTC.